The source of this T cell receptor beta chain is a study of blood T cell repertoires in COVID-19. Study in general: T cells, B-cell-depleted T cells, or PBMCs supplied cDNA or gDNA.

CDR1 is DFQATT, CDR2 SNEGSKA, per germline (reference sequence). The CDR3 consists of 11 residues. The V end was cut by 4 bases, the J end by 4 bases, with 7 bases between. Under the authors' procedure: Amplified reference gene primers provided the basis for estimating nucleated cell counts. The protocol was immunoSEQ multiplex PCR, while the TCRdb copy is restricted to in-frame clones and leaves out a portion. The DNA was the basis for D and trimming; V, J and clone size are from that table. The sample lists 250,000 to 300,000 clones, roughly 90% occurring once. The rearrangement joins TRBV20-1 to TRBJ1-2; TRBD1 might be the D (6 bases). This TCR was recovered from a woman younger than 45 with acute or convalescent COVID-19. Sequencing was carried out using peripheral blood. The CDR3 reads CSAMDSYGYTF. The CDR3 DNA is TGCAGTGCTATGGACAGCTATGGCTACACCTTC.